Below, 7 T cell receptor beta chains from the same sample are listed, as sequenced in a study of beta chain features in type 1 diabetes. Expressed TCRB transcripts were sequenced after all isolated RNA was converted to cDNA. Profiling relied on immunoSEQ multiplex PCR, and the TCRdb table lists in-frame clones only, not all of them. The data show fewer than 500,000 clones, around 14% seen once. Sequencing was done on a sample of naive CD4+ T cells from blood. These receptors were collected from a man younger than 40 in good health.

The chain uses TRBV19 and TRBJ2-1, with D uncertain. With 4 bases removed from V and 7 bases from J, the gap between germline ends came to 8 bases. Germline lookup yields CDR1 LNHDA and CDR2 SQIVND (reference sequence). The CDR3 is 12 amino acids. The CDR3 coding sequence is TGTGCCAGTAGTAGCCGTGGGAATGAGCAGTTCTTC. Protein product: CASSSRGNEQFF.

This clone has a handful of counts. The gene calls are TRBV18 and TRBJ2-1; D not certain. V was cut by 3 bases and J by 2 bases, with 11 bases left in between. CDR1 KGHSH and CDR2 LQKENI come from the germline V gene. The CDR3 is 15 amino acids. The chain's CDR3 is CASSPSRAPYNEQFF. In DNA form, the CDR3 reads TGTGCCAGCTCACCGAGTCGGGCCCCCTACAATGAGCAGTTCTTC.

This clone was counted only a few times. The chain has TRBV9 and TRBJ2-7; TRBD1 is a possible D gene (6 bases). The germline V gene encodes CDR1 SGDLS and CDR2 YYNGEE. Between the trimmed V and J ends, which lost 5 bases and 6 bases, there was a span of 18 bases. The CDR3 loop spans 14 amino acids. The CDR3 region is CASSNEGVAIEQYF. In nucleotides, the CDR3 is TGTGCCAGCAGTAACGAGGGGGTCGCGATCGAGCAGTACTTC.

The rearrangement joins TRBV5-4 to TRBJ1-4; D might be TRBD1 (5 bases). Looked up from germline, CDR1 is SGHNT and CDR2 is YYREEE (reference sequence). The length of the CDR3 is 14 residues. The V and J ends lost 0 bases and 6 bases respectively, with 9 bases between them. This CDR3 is CASSLERGDEKLFF. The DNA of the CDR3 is TGTGCCAGCAGCTTGGAAAGGGGAGATGAAAAACTGTTTTTT.

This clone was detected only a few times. DNA for the CDR3: TGTGCCAGCTCCACCGGGACAAACTGGGATGAGCAGTTCTTC. It specifies CASSTGTNWDEQFF. V usage is TRBV6-1 and J usage is TRBJ2-1; D is possibly TRBD1 (6 bases). With 8 bases removed from V and 8 bases from J, the gap between germline ends came to 19 bases. The germline CDR1 and CDR2 sequences are MNHNS and SASEGT. This CDR3 contains 14 residues.

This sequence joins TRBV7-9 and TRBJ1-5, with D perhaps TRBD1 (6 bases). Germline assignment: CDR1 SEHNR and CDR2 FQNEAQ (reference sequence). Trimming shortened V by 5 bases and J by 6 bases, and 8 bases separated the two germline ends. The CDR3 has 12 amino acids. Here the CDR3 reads CASSLRGQPQHF. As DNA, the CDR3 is TGTGCCAGCAGCCTCAGGGGTCAGCCCCAGCATTTT. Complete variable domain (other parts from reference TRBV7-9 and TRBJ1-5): DTGVSQNPRHKITKRGQNVTFRCDPISEHNRLYWYRQTLGQGPEFLTYFQNEAQLEKSRLLSDRFSAERPKGSFSTLEIQRTEQGDSAMYLCASSLRGQPQHFGDGTRLSIL.

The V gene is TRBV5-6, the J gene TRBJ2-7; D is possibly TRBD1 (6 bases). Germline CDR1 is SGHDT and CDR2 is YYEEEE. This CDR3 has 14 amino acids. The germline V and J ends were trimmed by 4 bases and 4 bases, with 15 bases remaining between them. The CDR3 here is CASSAQGNGYEQYF. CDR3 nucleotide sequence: TGTGCCAGCAGCGCCCAGGGGAACGGATACGAGCAGTACTTC.